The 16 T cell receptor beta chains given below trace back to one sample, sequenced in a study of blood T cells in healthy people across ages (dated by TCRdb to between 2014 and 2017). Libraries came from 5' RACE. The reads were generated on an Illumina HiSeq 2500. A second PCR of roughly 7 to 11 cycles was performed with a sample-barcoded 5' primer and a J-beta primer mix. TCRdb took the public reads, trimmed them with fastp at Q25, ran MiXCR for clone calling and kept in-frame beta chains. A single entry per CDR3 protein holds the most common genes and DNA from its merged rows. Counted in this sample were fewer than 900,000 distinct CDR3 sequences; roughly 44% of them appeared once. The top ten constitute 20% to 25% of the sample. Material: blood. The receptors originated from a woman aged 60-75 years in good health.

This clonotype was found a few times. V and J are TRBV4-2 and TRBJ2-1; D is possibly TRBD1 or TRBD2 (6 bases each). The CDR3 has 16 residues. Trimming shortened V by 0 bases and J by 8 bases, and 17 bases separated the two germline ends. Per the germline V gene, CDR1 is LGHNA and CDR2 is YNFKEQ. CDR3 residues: CASSQEGGGRAHEQFF. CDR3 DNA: TGTGCCAGCAGCCAAGAAGGGGGAGGCAGGGCCCATGAGCAGTTCTTC.

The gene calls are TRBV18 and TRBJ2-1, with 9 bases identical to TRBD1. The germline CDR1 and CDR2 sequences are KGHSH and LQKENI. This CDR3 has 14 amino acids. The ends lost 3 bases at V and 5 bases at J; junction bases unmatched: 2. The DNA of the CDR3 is TGTGCCAGCTCACCCCGACAGGGGGACAATGAGCAGTTCTTC. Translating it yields CASSPRQGDNEQFF.

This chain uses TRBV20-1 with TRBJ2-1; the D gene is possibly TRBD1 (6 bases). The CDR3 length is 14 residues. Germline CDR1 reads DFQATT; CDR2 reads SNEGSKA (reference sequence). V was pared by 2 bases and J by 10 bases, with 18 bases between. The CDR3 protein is CSARLGTKSYEQFF. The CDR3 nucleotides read TGCAGTGCTAGACTCGGGACAAAATCCTACGAGCAGTTCTTC.

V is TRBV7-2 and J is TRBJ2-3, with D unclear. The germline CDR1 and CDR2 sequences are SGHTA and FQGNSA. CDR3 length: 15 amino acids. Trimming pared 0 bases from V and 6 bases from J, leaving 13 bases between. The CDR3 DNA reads TGTGCCAGCAGCTTAGCGCGATGGGGTTTGGATACGCAGTATTTT. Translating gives CASSLARWGLDTQYF. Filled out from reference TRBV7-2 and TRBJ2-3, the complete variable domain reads GAGVSQSPSNKVTEKGKDVELRCDPISGHTALYWYRQSLGQGLEFLIYFQGNSAPDKSGLPSDRFSAERTGGSVSTLTIQRTQQEDSAVYLCASSLARWGLDTQYFGPGTRLTVL.

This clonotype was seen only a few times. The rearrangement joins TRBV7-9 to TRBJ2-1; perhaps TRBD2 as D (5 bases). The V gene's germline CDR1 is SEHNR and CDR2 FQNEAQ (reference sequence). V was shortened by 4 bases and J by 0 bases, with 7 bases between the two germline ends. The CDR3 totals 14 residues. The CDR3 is CASSWESSYNEQFF. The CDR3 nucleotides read TGTGCCAGCAGCTGGGAGAGCTCCTACAATGAGCAGTTCTTC.

In DNA, the CDR3 is TGTGCCAGCAGCTCCCCGAGCCAGAACACTGAAGCTTTCTTT. Protein: CASSSPSQNTEAFF. The chain carries TRBV28 and TRBJ1-1; D unclear. Germline assignment: CDR1 MDHEN and CDR2 SYDVKM. Trimming removed 6 bases from V and 1 base from J, with 12 bases in between. The CDR3 contains 14 residues.

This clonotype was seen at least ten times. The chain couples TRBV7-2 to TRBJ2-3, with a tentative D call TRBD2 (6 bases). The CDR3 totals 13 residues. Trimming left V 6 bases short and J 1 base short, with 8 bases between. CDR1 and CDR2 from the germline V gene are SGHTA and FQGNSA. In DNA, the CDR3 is TGTGCCAGCAGGGCTAGCGGCACAGATACGCAGTATTTT. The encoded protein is CASRASGTDTQYF. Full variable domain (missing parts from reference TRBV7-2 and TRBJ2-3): GAGVSQSPSNKVTEKGKDVELRCDPISGHTALYWYRQSLGQGLEFLIYFQGNSAPDKSGLPSDRFSAERTGGSVSTLTIQRTQQEDSAVYLCASRASGTDTQYFGPGTRLTVL.

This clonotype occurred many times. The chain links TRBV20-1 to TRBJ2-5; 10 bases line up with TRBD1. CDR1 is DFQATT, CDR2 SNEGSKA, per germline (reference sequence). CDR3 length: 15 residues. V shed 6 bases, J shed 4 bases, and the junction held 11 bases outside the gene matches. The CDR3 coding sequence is TGCAGTGCCTCTTCCGGGACAGGGGCGGGAGAGACCCAGTACTTC. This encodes CSASSGTGAGETQYF.

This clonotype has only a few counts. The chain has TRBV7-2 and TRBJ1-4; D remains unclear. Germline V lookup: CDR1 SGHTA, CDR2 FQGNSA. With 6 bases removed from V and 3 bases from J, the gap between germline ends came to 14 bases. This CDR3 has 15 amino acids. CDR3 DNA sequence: TGTGCCAGCAGGCCCATGGGGTCGGCTAATGAAAAACTGTTTTTT. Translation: CASRPMGSANEKLFF. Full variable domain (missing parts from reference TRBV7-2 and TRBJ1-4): GAGVSQSPSNKVTEKGKDVELRCDPISGHTALYWYRQSLGQGLEFLIYFQGNSAPDKSGLPSDRFSAERTGGSVSTLTIQRTQQEDSAVYLCASRPMGSANEKLFFGSGTQLSVL.

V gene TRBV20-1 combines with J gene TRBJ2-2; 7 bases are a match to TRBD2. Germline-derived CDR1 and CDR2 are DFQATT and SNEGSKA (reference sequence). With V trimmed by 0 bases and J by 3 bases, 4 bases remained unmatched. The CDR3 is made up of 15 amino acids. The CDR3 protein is CSARDPREDTGELFF. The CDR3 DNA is TGCAGTGCTAGAGATCCACGGGAGGACACCGGGGAGCTGTTTTTT.

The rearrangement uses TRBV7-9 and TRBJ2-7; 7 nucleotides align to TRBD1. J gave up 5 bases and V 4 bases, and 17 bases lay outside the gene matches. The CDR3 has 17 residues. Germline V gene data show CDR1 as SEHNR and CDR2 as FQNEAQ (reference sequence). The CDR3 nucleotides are TGTGCCAGCAGCTCAACTATTCACCGGGACAGTGACAACGAGCAGTACTTC. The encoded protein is CASSSTIHRDSDNEQYF.

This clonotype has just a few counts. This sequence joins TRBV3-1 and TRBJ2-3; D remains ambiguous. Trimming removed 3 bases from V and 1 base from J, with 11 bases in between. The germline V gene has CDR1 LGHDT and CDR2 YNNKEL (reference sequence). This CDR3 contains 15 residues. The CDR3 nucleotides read TGTGCCAGCAGCCAGATGAATCTTGGCACAGATACGCAGTATTTT. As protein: CASSQMNLGTDTQYF.

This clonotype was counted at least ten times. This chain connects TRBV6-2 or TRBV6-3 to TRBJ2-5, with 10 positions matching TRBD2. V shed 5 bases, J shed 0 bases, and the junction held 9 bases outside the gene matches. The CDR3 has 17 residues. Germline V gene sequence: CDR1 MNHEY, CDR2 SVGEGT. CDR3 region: CASSTFRTSGNQETQYF. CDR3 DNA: TGTGCCAGCAGTACCTTCCGGACTAGCGGAAACCAAGAGACCCAGTACTTC.

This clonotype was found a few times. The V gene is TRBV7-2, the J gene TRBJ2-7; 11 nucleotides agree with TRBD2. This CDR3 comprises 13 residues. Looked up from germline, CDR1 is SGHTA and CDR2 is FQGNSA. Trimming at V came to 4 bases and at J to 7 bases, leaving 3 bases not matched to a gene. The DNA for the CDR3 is TGTGCCAGCAGCTACCGACTAGCGGGGGAGCAGTACTTC. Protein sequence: CASSYRLAGEQYF.

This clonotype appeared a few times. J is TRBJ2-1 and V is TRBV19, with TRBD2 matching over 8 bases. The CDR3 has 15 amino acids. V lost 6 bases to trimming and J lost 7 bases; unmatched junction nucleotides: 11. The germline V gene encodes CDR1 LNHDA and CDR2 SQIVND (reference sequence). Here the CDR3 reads CASRLPRGGRNEQFF. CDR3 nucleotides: TGTGCCAGTAGACTCCCTCGGGGGGGCCGGAATGAGCAGTTCTTC. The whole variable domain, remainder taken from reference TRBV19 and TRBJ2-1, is DGGITQSPKYLFRKEGQNVTLSCEQNLNHDAMYWYRQDPGQGLRLIYYSQIVNDFQKGDIAEGYSVSREKKESFPLTVTSAQKNPTAFYLCASRLPRGGRNEQFFGPGTRLTVL.

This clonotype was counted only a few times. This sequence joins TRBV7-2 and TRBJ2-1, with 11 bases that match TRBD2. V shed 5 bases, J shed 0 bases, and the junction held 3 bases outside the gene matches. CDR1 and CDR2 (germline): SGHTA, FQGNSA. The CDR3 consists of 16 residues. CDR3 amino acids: CASSEGLAVSYNEQFF. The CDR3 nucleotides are TGTGCCAGCAGCGAGGGACTAGCGGTCTCCTACAATGAGCAGTTCTTC.